Listed below are T cell receptor beta chains from one sample, sequenced in a study of follicular helper T cells after annual influenza vaccination. The data were produced by immunoSEQ multiplex PCR, yet TCRdb's version contains in-frame clones alone and is incomplete. Of several thousand clones in the sample, around 80% were seen once. Source: CXCR5+ CD38- circulating T follicular helper cells from blood, taken 7 days after influenza vaccination. The receptors were sampled from an adult who received the influenza vaccine. Each CDR3 is given with its conserved first and last residue. A D gene is named only where the DNA matches it firmly. Clone size, where shown, is once, few, many, or a class for clones that have expanded.

clone_size,d_call,j_call,v_call,cdr3_aa,cdr3_nt
.,TRBD1,TRBJ2-2,TRBV13,CASSLGGTGNTGELFF,TGTGCCAGCAGCTTAGGCGGGACAGGGAACACCGGGGAGCTGTTTTTT
.,.,TRBJ1-1,TRBV5-6,CASSDRQVNTEAFF,TGTGCCAGCAGCGACAGACAGGTAAACACTGAAGCTTTCTTT
.,.,TRBJ2-5,TRBV5-6,CASTLGGLRETQYF,TGTGCCAGCACCTTAGGGGGGTTGAGGGAGACCCAGTACTTC
.,.,TRBJ1-1,TRBV14,CASSLQEGTEAFF,TGTGCCAGCAGCCTACAGGAGGGAACTGAAGCTTTCTTT
once,TRBD1,TRBJ2-6,TRBV19,CASSGQGPGANVLTF,TGTGCCAGTAGCGGACAGGGACCTGGGGCCAACGTCCTGACTTTC
.,TRBD1,TRBJ1-2,TRBV5-4,CASSSGTDAGYTF,TGTGCCAGCAGCTCCGGGACAGACGCTGGCTACACCTTC
few,.,TRBJ1-2,TRBV20-1,CSAPRDGYTF,TGCAGTGCCCCCAGAGACGGCTACACCTTC
.,.,TRBJ2-7,TRBV11-1,CASSLGQVTYEQYF,TGTGCCAGCAGCTTAGGACAGGTTACCTACGAGCAGTACTTC
.,.,TRBJ2-3,TRBV7-9,CASSRSTDTQYF,TGTGCCAGCAGCCGCAGCACAGATACGCAGTATTTT
few,.,TRBJ2-7,TRBV6-6,CASSYSGTGSYEQYF,TGTGCCAGCAGTTACTCCGGGACGGGCTCCTACGAGCAGTACTTC
.,.,TRBJ1-3,TRBV5-8,CASSFRDGGNTIYF,TGTGCCAGCAGCTTCAGGGACGGAGGAAACACCATATATTTT
.,.,TRBJ1-1,TRBV13,CASSLWIPGNTEAFF,TGTGCCAGCAGCTTATGGATCCCAGGGAACACTGAAGCTTTCTTT
.,TRBD1,TRBJ1-2,TRBV5-6,CASSGIGTGYGYTF,TGTGCCAGCAGCGGAATCGGGACAGGGTATGGCTACACCTTC
.,TRBD2,TRBJ2-7,TRBV27,CASSLLGTSGRAYEQYF,TGTGCCAGCAGTCTACTCGGGACTAGCGGGAGGGCCTACGAGCAGTACTTC